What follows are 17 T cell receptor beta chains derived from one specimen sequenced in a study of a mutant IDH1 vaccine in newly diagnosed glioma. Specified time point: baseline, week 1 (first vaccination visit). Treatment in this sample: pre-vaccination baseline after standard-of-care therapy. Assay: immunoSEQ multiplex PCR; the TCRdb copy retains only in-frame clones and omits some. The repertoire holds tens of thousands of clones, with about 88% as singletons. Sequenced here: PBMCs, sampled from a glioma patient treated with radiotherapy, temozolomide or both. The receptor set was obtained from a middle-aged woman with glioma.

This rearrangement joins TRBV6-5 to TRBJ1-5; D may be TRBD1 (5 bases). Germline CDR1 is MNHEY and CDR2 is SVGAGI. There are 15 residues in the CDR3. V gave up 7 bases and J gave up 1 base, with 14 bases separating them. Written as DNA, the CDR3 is TGTGCCAGCACCCCATCGGGGGGGAGCAATCAGCCCCAGCATTTT. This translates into CASTPSGGSNQPQHF.

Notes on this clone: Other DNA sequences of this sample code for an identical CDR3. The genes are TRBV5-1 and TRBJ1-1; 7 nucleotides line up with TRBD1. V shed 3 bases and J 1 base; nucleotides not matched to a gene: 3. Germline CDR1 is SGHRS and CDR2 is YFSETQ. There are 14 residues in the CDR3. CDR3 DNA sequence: TGCGCCAGCAGCTCCCAGGGGGGGAACACTGAAGCTTTCTTT. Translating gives CASSSQGGNTEAFF.

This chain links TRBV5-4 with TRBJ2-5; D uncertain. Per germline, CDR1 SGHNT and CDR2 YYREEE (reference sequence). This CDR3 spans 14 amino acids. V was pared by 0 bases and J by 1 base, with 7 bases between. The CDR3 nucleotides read TGTGCCAGCAGCTTGGCGGCTACCCAAGAGACCCAGTACTTC. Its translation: CASSLAATQETQYF.

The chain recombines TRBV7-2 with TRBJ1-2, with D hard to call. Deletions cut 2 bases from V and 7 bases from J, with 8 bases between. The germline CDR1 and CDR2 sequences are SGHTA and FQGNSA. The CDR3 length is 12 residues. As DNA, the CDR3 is TGTGCCAGCAGCTTACTGACGGGTGGCTACACCTTC. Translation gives CASSLLTGGYTF.

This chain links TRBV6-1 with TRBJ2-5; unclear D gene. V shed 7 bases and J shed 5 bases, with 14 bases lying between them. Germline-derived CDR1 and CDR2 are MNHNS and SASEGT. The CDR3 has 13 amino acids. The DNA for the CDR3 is TGTGCCAGCATCGGCAAGGGCTGGGAGACCCAGTACTTC. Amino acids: CASIGKGWETQYF.

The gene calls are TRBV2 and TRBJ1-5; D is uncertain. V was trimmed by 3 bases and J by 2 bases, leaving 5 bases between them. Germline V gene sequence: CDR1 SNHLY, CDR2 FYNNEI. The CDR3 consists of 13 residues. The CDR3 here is CASSDGGNQPQHF. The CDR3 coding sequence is TGTGCCAGCAGTGATGGGGGCAATCAGCCCCAGCATTTT.

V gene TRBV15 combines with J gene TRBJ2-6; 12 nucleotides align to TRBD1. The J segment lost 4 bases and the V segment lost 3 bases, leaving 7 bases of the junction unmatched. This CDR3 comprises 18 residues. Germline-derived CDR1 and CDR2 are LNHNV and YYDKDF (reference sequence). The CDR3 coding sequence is TGTGCCACCAGCAGGGCTGGGACAGGGGGCGACGGGGCCAACGTCCTGACTTTC. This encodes CATSRAGTGGDGANVLTF.

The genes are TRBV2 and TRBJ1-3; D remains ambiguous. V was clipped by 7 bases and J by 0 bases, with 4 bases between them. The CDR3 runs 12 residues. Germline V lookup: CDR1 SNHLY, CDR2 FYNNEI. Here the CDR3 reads CASTGSGNTIYF. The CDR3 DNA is TGTGCCAGCACGGGCTCTGGAAACACCATATATTTT.

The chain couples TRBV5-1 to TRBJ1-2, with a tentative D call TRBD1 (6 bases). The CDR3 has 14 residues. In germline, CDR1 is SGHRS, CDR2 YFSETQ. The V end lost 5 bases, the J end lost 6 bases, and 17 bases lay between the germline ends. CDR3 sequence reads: CASRLQGTRDGYTF. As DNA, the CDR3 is TGCGCCAGCAGGCTACAGGGAACAAGGGATGGCTACACCTTC. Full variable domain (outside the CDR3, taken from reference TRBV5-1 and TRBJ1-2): KAGVTQTPRYLIKTRGQQVTLSCSPISGHRSVSWYQQTPGQGLQFLFEYFSETQRNKGNFPGRFSGRQFSNSRSEMNVSTLELGDSALYLCASRLQGTRDGYTFGSGTRLTVV.

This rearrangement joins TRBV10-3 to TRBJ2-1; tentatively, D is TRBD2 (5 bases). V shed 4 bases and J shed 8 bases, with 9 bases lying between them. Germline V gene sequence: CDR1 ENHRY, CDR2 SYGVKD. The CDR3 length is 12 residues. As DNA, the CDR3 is TGTGCCATCAGTGCGGGGTTCGATGAGCAGTTCTTC. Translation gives CAISAGFDEQFF.

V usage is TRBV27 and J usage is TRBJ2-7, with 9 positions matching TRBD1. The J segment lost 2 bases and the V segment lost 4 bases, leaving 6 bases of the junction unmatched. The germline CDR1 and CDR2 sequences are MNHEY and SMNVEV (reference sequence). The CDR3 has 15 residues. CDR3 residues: CASSSRDRATYEQYF. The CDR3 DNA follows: TGTGCCAGCAGTTCCCGGGACAGGGCGACCTACGAGCAGTACTTC.

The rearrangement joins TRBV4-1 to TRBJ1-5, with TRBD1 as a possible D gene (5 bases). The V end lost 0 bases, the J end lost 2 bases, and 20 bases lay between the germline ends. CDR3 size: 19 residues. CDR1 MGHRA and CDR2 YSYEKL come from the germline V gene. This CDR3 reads CASSQDSIEGWYGNQPQHF. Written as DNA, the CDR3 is TGCGCCAGCAGCCAAGATAGTATAGAGGGGTGGTATGGCAATCAGCCCCAGCATTTT.

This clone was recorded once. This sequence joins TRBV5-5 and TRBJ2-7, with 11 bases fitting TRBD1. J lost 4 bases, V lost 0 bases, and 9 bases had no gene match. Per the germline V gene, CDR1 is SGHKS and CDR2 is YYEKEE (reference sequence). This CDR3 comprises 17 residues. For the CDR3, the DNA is TGTGCCAGCAGCTTGGCGGGGACAGGGGGTCGTCTATACGAGCAGTACTTC. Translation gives CASSLAGTGGRLYEQYF.

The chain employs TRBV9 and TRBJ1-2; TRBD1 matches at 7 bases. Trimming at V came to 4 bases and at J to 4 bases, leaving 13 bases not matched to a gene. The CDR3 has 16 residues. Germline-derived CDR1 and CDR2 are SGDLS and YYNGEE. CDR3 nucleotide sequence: TGTGCCAGCAGCACCCGAGAGACAGGGCGGTTCTATGGCTACACCTTC. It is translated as CASSTRETGRFYGYTF.

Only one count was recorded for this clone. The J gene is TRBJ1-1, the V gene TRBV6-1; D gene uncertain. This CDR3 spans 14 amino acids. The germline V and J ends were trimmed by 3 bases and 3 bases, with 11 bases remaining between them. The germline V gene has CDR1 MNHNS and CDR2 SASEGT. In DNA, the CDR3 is TGTGCCAGCAGTGAGGGATTCATATACACTGAAGCTTTCTTT. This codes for CASSEGFIYTEAFF.

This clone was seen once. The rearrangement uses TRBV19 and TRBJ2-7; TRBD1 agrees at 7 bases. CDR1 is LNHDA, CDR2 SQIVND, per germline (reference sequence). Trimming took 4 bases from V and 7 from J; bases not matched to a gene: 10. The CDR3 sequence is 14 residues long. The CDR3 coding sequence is TGTGCCAGTAGTACCCGCGAGGGGGCGAGGGAGCAGTACTTC. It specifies CASSTREGAREQYF. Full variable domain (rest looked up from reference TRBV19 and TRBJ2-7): DGGITQSPKYLFRKEGQNVTLSCEQNLNHDAMYWYRQDPGQGLRLIYYSQIVNDFQKGDIAEGYSVSREKKESFPLTVTSAQKNPTAFYLCASSTREGAREQYFGPGTRLTVT.

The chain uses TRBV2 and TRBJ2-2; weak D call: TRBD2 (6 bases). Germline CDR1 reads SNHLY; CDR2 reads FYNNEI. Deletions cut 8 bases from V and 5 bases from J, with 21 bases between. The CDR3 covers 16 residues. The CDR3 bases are TGTGCCAGCGAAGTTGAGGCTAGCGCGAGGACCGGGGAGCTGTTTTTT. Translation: CASEVEASARTGELFF.